A selection of T cell receptor beta chains follows, all from one sample in a study of PD-1 blockade in classical Hodgkin lymphoma. Produced via immunoSEQ multiplex PCR; TCRdb's table is partial and in-frame only. This sample has around 99,000 clones, with about four fifths found just once. This sample comprised peripheral blood mononuclear cells (PBMCs), obtained before the second cycle of nivolumab. The receptors originated from a human donor with classical Hodgkin lymphoma. CDR3s include the opening cysteine and the closing phenylalanine or tryptophan. D genes are given only for firm matches. Not all rows give a size; the values are once, few, many and, for expanded clones, a class.

v_call,j_call,d_call,clone_size,cdr3_aa
TRBV6-1,TRBJ1-5,NA,NA,CASTQGGQPQHF
TRBV19,TRBJ2-1,NA,NA,CASSIGVFAGIRNEQFF
TRBV5-8,TRBJ2-1,TRBD2,NA,CASSLAGGPVNEQFF
TRBV28,TRBJ2-3,NA,NA,CASSWTDSTDTQYF
TRBV6-1,TRBJ2-7,TRBD2,NA,CASSATGTSDYEQYF
TRBV9,TRBJ2-3,TRBD2,NA,CASSVATAGVVDTQYF
TRBV6-1,TRBJ2-5,TRBD2,NA,CASSRTSGAAETQYF
TRBV6-5,TRBJ2-7,TRBD2,NA,CASQREGLSYEQYF
TRBV10-3,TRBJ2-6,NA,NA,CAISELESHSGANVLTF
TRBV29-1,TRBJ2-7,TRBD1,NA,CSVGPGTGATYEQYF
TRBV7-9,TRBJ2-5,NA,NA,CASSLDLVTQYF
TRBV28,TRBJ2-7,NA,NA,CASLEVGSPPYEQYF
TRBV20-1,TRBJ2-1,NA,NA,CSAPKQNEQFF
TRBV6-1,TRBJ2-5,NA,once,CASSEKGVQETQYF
TRBV6-1,TRBJ1-3,NA,NA,CASSYASGNTIYF
TRBV29-1,TRBJ1-1,NA,NA,CSASVGENTEAFF
TRBV10-3,TRBJ1-1,NA,once,CAISPIENTEAFF
TRBV10-3,TRBJ2-7,NA,NA,CAISVNRVGYEQYF
TRBV5-4,TRBJ2-3,NA,NA,CASSLGGPDTDTQYF
TRBV2,TRBJ2-5,TRBD2,NA,CASSDLAGGETQYF
TRBV5-1,TRBJ2-7,TRBD1,NA,CASSLALDRFAYEQYF
TRBV6-5,TRBJ2-3,TRBD2,few,CASKFSGASTDTQYF
TRBV28,TRBJ2-7,NA,NA,CASLGDSYEQYF
TRBV9,TRBJ1-1,NA,NA,CASSVTRGNTEAFF
TRBV4-2,TRBJ1-6,NA,NA,CASSQDPGLNSPLHF
TRBV9,TRBJ2-1,NA,NA,CASSVGVQEGRLANRDEQFF
TRBV5-4,TRBJ2-2,NA,few,CASSQSGDTGELFF